This T cell receptor beta chain came from a study of T cells in Graves' hyperthyroidism and ophthalmopathy. In the study overall: Before any treatment, at initial diagnosis, peripheral blood was collected.

Study-wide results and caveats: For ophthalmopathy, model prediction preceded onset by a median roughly 6.5 months. Most clonotypes that expanded in the thyroid above 0.001 also showed up in blood.

The PBMCs were taken from roughly 9.3 ml of fresh peripheral blood. This clonotype showed up many times. Its antigen is not known. What was amplified from RNA transcripts were TCR beta CDR3 regions. First-round RT-PCR of the TCR CDR3 relied on the HTBI primer set. TCRdb re-called the multiplex PCR reads through MiXCR, storing one row per CDR3 protein. Found here are hundreds of thousands of distinct CDR3 sequences, roughly 15% of them singletons; the top ten hold 3.5% to 4.5%. The trim removed 4 bases at V and 8 bases at J, leaving 7 bases unmatched. The CDR3 length is 13 residues. Germline assignment: CDR1 MNHEY and CDR2 SVGAGI.

The sequenced sample consisted of blood. The receptor's source is a woman between 35 and 50 years old with Graves' ophthalmopathy. The chain recombines TRBV6-5 with TRBJ1-2; TRBD1 matches at 7 bases. The CDR3 loop reads CASSSQTGLGYTF. In DNA, the CDR3 is TGTGCCAGCAGTTCTCAGACAGGGTTGGGCTACACCTTC.